This TCR beta chain was sequenced during a study of T cell responses to AZD1222 COVID-19 vaccine. The protocol was immunoSEQ multiplex PCR, while the TCRdb copy is restricted to in-frame clones and leaves out a portion. The repertoire holds over 60,000 clones, with 80% as singletons. Trimming pared 2 bases from V and 5 bases from J, leaving 7 bases between. CDR1 and CDR2 from the germline V gene are MNHEY and SVGEGT. The CDR3 is 13 amino acids. Study outcomes and limitations: Donors in the cohort were predominantly white British and more often female, and clonal diversity was possibly underestimated.

Of note for this clone: Its antigen is currently unknown.

The source of this sequence is an adult who received the AZD1222 COVID-19 vaccine. This material consisted of peripheral blood, taken 28 days after the second AZD1222 dose. This chain joins TRBV6-2 or TRBV6-3 and TRBJ1-5; D is uncertain. DNA of the CDR3: TGTGCCAGCAGTTACAACGTTTATCAGCCCCAGCATTTT. Translated, it gives CASSYNVYQPQHF.